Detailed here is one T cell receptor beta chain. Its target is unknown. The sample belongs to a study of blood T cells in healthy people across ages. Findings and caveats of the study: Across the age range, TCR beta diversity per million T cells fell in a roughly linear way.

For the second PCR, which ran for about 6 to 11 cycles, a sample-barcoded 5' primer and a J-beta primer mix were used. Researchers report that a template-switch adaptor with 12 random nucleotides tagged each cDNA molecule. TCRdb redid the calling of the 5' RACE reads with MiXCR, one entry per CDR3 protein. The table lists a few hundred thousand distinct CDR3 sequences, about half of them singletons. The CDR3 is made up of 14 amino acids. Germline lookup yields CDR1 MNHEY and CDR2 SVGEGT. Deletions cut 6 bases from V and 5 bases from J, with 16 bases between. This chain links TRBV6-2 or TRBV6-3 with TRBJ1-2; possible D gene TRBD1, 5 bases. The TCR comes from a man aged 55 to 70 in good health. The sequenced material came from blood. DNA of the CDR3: TGTGCCAGCAGAACCGGGGCAGAACTTTATGGCTACACCTTC. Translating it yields CASRTGAELYGYTF.